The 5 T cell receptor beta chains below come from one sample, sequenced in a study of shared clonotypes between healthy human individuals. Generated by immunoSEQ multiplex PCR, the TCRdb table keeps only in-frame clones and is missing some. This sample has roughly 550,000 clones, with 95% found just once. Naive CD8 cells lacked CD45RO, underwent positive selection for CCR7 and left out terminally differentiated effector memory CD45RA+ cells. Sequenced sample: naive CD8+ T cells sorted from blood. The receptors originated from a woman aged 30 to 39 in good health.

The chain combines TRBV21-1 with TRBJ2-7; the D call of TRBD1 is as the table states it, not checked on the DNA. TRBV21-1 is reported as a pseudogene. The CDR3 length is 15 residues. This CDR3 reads CASSYYSTGWPEQYF. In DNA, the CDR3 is TGTGCCAGCAGCTACTACTCGACAGGATGGCCCGAGCAGTACTTC.

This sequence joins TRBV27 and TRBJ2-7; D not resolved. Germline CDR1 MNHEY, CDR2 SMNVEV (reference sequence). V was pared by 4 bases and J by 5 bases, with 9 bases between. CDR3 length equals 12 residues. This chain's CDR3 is CASSSSLHEQYF. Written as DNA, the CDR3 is TGTGCCAGCAGTTCTAGTCTCCACGAGCAGTACTTC.

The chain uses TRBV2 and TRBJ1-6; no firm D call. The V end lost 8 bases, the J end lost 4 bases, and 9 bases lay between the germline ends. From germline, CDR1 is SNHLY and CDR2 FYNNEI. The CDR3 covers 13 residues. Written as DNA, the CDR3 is TGTGCCAGCGTAGCCCTTTATAATTCACCCCTCCACTTT. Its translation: CASVALYNSPLHF. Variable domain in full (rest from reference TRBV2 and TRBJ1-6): EPEVTQTPSHQVTQMGQEVILRCVPISNHLYFYWYRQILGQKVEFLVSFYNNEISEKSEIFDDQFSVERPDGSNFTLKIRSTKLEDSAMYFCASVALYNSPLHFGNGTRLTVT.

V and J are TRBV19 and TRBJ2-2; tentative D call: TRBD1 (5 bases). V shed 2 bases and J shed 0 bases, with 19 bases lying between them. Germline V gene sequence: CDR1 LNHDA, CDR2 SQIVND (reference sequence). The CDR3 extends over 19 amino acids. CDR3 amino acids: CASSIFRNRQNPNTGELFF. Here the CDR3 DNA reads TGTGCCAGTAGTATATTCCGGAACAGACAGAATCCGAACACCGGGGAGCTGTTTTTT.

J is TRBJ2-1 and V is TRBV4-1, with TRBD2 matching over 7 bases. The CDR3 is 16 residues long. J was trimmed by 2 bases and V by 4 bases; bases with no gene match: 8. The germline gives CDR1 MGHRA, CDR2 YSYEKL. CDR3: CASSPRLAATYNEQFF. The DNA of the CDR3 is TGCGCCAGCAGCCCCCGCCTAGCGGCCACCTACAATGAGCAGTTCTTC.